The 23 T cell receptor beta chains below were found in one sample sequenced in a study of T cell repertoires in cytomegalovirus infection. TCRdb analysed the reads with MiXCR anew, one entry per CDR3 protein. The sample contains roughly 500,000 distinct CDR3 sequences, 15% to 20% of which appear only once. Sample: CD8+ T cells from PBMCs. Receptor source: a human donor in good health (CMV status not recorded). Some clones in this sample may be carry-over from other donors' samples.

The rearrangement joins TRBV10-3 to TRBJ2-1, with D possibly being TRBD1 (6 bases). Trimming cost V 10 bases and J 0 bases, with 10 bases left between them. Germline V gene sequence: CDR1 ENHRY, CDR2 SYGVKD. This CDR3 has 13 amino acids. The CDR3 DNA is TGTGCCAATAGGGACACCTCCTACAATGAGCAGTTCTTC. Its protein product is CANRDTSYNEQFF.

J is TRBJ2-1 and V is TRBV13; possible D gene TRBD2, 7 bases. Germline assignment: CDR1 PRHDT and CDR2 FYEKMQ (reference sequence). The length of the CDR3 is 16 residues. V was pared by 2 bases and J by 7 bases, with 18 bases between. CDR3 region: CASSLRGGLKGNEQFF. The CDR3 nucleotides are TGTGCCAGCAGCTTAAGGGGGGGACTAAAGGGAAATGAGCAGTTCTTC.

This clonotype was seen at least ten times. V is TRBV5-6 and J is TRBJ1-6; D ambiguous. CDR1 and CDR2 from the germline V gene are SGHDT and YYEEEE. This CDR3 spans 17 amino acids. Trimming left V 0 bases short and J 3 bases short, with 13 bases between. Written as DNA, the CDR3 is TGTGCCAGCAGCTTGGCTAGTCCGACGGACTATAATTCACCCCTCCACTTT. Its translation is CASSLASPTDYNSPLHF. The full variable domain, completed using reference TRBV5-6 and TRBJ1-6, is DAGVTQSPTHLIKTRGQQVTLRCSPKSGHDTVSWYQQALGQGPQFIFQYYEEEERQRGNFPDRFSGHQFPNYSSELNVNALLLGDSALYLCASSLASPTDYNSPLHFGNGTRLTVT.

The chain couples TRBV29-1 to TRBJ1-2; D uncertain. Trimming took off 6 bases at V and 4 bases at J, with 9 bases between the two ends. Germline V CDR1 and CDR2: SQVTM, ANQGSEA. The CDR3 is 11 residues long. As DNA, the CDR3 is TGCAGCGTCGGAGATATCTATGGCTACACCTTC. Its protein product is CSVGDIYGYTF.

This chain links TRBV19 with TRBJ1-2; D may be TRBD1 (5 bases). This CDR3 has 12 residues. Germline lookup yields CDR1 LNHDA and CDR2 SQIVND (reference sequence). With 4 bases removed from V and 4 bases from J, the gap between germline ends came to 7 bases. The CDR3, as DNA: TGTGCCAGTAGTACGACAGTCTATGGCTACACCTTC. Residues: CASSTTVYGYTF.

This clonotype came up many times. The chain couples TRBV6-1 to TRBJ2-1, with 7 bases identical to TRBD1. The trim removed 4 bases at V and 1 base at J, leaving 4 bases unmatched. From germline, CDR1 is MNHNS and CDR2 SASEGT. The CDR3 is 15 amino acids. The CDR3 DNA reads as TGTGCCAGCAGTGTTCGGACAGGATCCTACAATGAGCAGTTCTTC. It is translated as CASSVRTGSYNEQFF.

In this sample, this clonotype turned up many times. The V and J genes are TRBV27 and TRBJ1-5; 9 positions match TRBD1. Unmatched junction bases numbered 14, after V lost 8 bases and J lost 6 bases. The CDR3 runs to 16 residues. Germline lookup yields CDR1 MNHEY and CDR2 SMNVEV (reference sequence). This CDR3 reads CASGSIPGQGGQPQHF. As DNA, the CDR3 is TGTGCCAGCGGATCGATCCCGGGACAGGGAGGTCAGCCCCAGCATTTT.

This clonotype was seen a handful of times. The genes are TRBV5-6 and TRBJ2-1; 10 positions agree with TRBD2. There are 15 residues in the CDR3. The V and J ends lost 2 bases and 4 bases, in that order; junction bases with no gene match: 3. CDR1 SGHDT and CDR2 YYEEEE come from the germline V gene. CDR3 amino acids: CASSFPSGRYNEQFF. The CDR3 nucleotides read TGTGCCAGCAGCTTCCCTAGCGGGAGATACAATGAGCAGTTCTTC. The variable domain in full, with the rest retrieved from reference TRBV5-6 and TRBJ2-1, is DAGVTQSPTHLIKTRGQQVTLRCSPKSGHDTVSWYQQALGQGPQFIFQYYEEEERQRGNFPDRFSGHQFPNYSSELNVNALLLGDSALYLCASSFPSGRYNEQFFGPGTRLTVL.

J is TRBJ2-1 and V is TRBV9; 12 nucleotides agree with TRBD1. The V gene's germline CDR1 is SGDLS and CDR2 YYNGEE. V lost 3 bases and J lost 7; bases outside the gene matches: 5. This CDR3 is 15 amino acids long. The CDR3 region is CASSAGTGGSNEQFF. DNA for the CDR3: TGTGCCAGCAGCGCCGGGACAGGGGGCTCTAATGAGCAGTTCTTC.

This chain connects TRBV6-5 to TRBJ1-5, with a possible D match to TRBD1 (5 bases). CDR3 length: 13 amino acids. CDR1 is MNHEY and CDR2 is SVGAGI in the germline V gene. V was clipped by 4 bases and J by 4 bases, with 8 bases between them. DNA for the CDR3: TGTGCCAGCAGTTGGCGGACAAATCAGCCCCAGCATTTT. Translation gives CASSWRTNQPQHF.

This clonotype was detected many times. V is TRBV19 and J is TRBJ2-5, with D possibly TRBD1 on 5 matching bases. Per the germline V gene, CDR1 is LNHDA and CDR2 is SQIVND (reference sequence). Between the trimmed V and J ends, which lost 0 bases and 7 bases, there was a span of 9 bases. The CDR3 covers 13 residues. This CDR3 reads CASSIEGAATQYF. The DNA for the CDR3 is TGTGCCAGTAGTATAGAAGGGGCGGCGACCCAGTACTTC.

This clonotype was picked up many times. This sequence joins TRBV15 and TRBJ2-3; D is unclear. Germline loops: CDR1 LNHNV, CDR2 YYDKDF (reference sequence). The CDR3 runs 15 residues. Deletions cut 6 bases from V and 2 bases from J, with 15 bases between. The CDR3 DNA follows: TGTGCCACCAGTCAGAGGCCTTTCTACACAGATACGCAGTATTTT. It translates to CATSQRPFYTDTQYF.

The rearrangement joins TRBV27 to TRBJ1-1; tentative D call: TRBD1 (5 bases). Trimming took off 6 bases at V and 2 bases at J, with 13 bases between the two ends. This CDR3 comprises 14 residues. Germline V lookup: CDR1 MNHEY, CDR2 SMNVEV (reference sequence). The CDR3 here is CASSYRGTNTEAFF. CDR3 nucleotides: TGTGCCAGCAGCTACCGAGGGACCAACACTGAAGCTTTCTTT.

This clonotype has only a few counts. J is TRBJ1-2 and V is TRBV5-1, with 7 nucleotides matching TRBD1. This CDR3 is built from 14 residues. Germline assignment: CDR1 SGHRS and CDR2 YFSETQ. V dropped 0 bases and J dropped 8; count of bases not matched to a gene: 7. The CDR3 DNA sequence: TGCGCCAGCAGCTTGGTCCAGGGGGAGTACGGCTACACCTTC. It codes for CASSLVQGEYGYTF.

This clonotype was recorded a few times. V and J are TRBV28 and TRBJ2-7; the D gene could be TRBD1 or TRBD2 (6 bases each). Germline assignment: CDR1 MDHEN and CDR2 SYDVKM. V dropped 6 bases and J dropped 3 bases, with 21 bases sitting between them. This CDR3 region has 16 residues. DNA for the CDR3: TGTGCCAGCAGCTTCCCCGACGGGGGCGGCTACTACGAGCAGTACTTC. Translating it yields CASSFPDGGGYYEQYF.

This clonotype has just one count. The V gene is TRBV14, the J gene TRBJ2-7; no clear D. CDR1 SGHDN and CDR2 FVKESK come from the germline V gene. V lost 1 base and J 2 bases, leaving 6 bases between the germline ends. The CDR3 is 13 residues long. CDR3 sequence: CASSQVDAYEQYF. CDR3 bases: TGTGCCAGCAGCCAAGTTGACGCCTACGAGCAGTACTTC.

This clonotype appeared a few times. V gene TRBV6-5 combines with J gene TRBJ2-2, with 8 nucleotides matching TRBD2. V shed 4 bases, J shed 2 bases, and the junction held 3 bases outside the gene matches. Germline CDR1 MNHEY, CDR2 SVGAGI. The CDR3 spans 15 residues. The CDR3: CASSWLAGNTGELFF. The CDR3 region has the DNA TGTGCCAGCAGTTGGCTAGCGGGTAACACCGGGGAGCTGTTTTTT.

The sample holds many counts of this clonotype. The chain links TRBV7-9 to TRBJ1-2, with 9 bases matching TRBD1. The J segment lost 8 bases and the V segment lost 1 base, leaving 5 bases of the junction unmatched. The CDR3 contains 14 residues. Germline lookup yields CDR1 SEHNR and CDR2 FQNEAQ (reference sequence). DNA of the CDR3: TGTGCCAGCAGCTTAGGGGGGACAGGGAGAGGCTACACCTTC. The encoded protein is CASSLGGTGRGYTF.

The chain carries TRBV30 and TRBJ1-5; D ambiguous. Per the germline V gene, CDR1 is GTSNPN and CDR2 is SVGIG (reference sequence). V was shortened by 4 bases and J by 0 bases, with 10 bases between the two germline ends. This CDR3 is built from 14 residues. Here the CDR3 reads CAWTTQYSNQPQHF. CDR3 DNA: TGTGCCTGGACAACCCAATATAGCAATCAGCCCCAGCATTTT.

CDR3 sequence reads: CVSESAYEQYF. The CDR3 coding sequence is TGTGTTTCAGAATCCGCCTACGAGCAGTACTTC. J is TRBJ2-7 and V is TRBV2; no clear D. This CDR3 comprises 11 residues. Germline CDR1 is SNHLY and CDR2 is FYNNEI.

This chain joins TRBV4-1 and TRBJ1-4; TRBD1 aligns across 7 bases. The ends lost 8 bases at V and 3 bases at J; junction bases unmatched: 9. The CDR3 sequence is 15 residues long. Per the germline V gene, CDR1 is MGHRA and CDR2 is YSYEKL. CDR3 sequence reads: CASHGEGAANEKLFF. CDR3 bases: TGCGCCAGCCACGGGGAGGGGGCGGCTAATGAAAAACTGTTTTTT.

This clonotype was picked up many times. V usage is TRBV7-8 and J usage is TRBJ1-5; D remains unclear. Germline V gene lookup returns CDR1 SGHVS and CDR2 FQNEAQ. The CDR3 runs to 17 residues. Between the trimmed V and J ends, which lost 3 bases and 0 bases, there was a span of 15 bases. The CDR3 loop is CASSLAKWGYSNQPQHF. CDR3 coding DNA: TGTGCCAGCAGCTTGGCTAAGTGGGGATATAGCAATCAGCCCCAGCATTTT.

In its sample, this clonotype was seen many times. The rearrangement joins TRBV5-5 to TRBJ1-3, with D possibly being TRBD1 (5 bases). The CDR3 has 16 residues. Trimming removed 0 bases at V and 0 bases at J, with 10 bases between. The germline CDR1 and CDR2 sequences are SGHKS and YYEKEE (reference sequence). The CDR3 DNA sequence: TGTGCCAGCAGCTTGGACCGGACACCCTCTGGAAACACCATATATTTT. It specifies CASSLDRTPSGNTIYF.